Below are 28 T cell receptor beta chains sequenced from a single sample in a study of glioma-infiltrating T cells. TCR alpha and beta CDR3 regions were amplified from RNA using iRepertoire nested multiplex PCR. TCRdb reprocessed the multiplex PCR reads via MiXCR and lists one record per CDR3 protein. Of some 100,000 distinct CDR3 sequences in the sample, less than 30% were seen once. Sample: glioma tissue, nonneoplastic brain tissue, or PBMCs (not recorded which). Receptors originate from a human donor with low-grade glioma or glioblastoma, undergoing nonglioma brain surgery, or in good health (not recorded which).

This clonotype was detected many times. The chain has TRBV7-9 and TRBJ2-3, with D tentatively TRBD1 (6 bases). This CDR3 comprises 13 residues. The V gene's germline CDR1 is SEHNR and CDR2 FQNEAQ (reference sequence). Trimming shortened V by 3 bases and J by 3 bases, and 7 bases separated the two germline ends. DNA for the CDR3: TGTGCCAGCAGCTTTACAGGGACAGATACGCAGTATTTT. Translating it yields CASSFTGTDTQYF.

This clonotype has a count of ten or more. The genes are TRBV6-2 or TRBV6-3 and TRBJ2-1; TRBD2 agrees at 7 bases. The V segment lost 7 bases and the J segment 7 bases; nucleotides outside the gene matches: 10. Looked up from germline, CDR1 is MNHEY and CDR2 is SVGEGT. The CDR3 is 14 residues long. The CDR3 coding sequence is TGTGCCAGCACCCTTGGGACTACTACAAATGAGCAGTTCTTC. Translating gives CASTLGTTTNEQFF.

The rearrangement links TRBV2 to TRBJ2-7; possible D gene TRBD1, 5 bases. V lost 2 bases and J lost 3, with 11 bases in between. The CDR3 loop spans 14 amino acids. In germline, CDR1 is SNHLY, CDR2 FYNNEI. CDR3 bases: TGTGCCAGCAGTGAACCAGGGAATGGCTACGAGCAGTACTTC. Its translation is CASSEPGNGYEQYF.

This clonotype has ten or more counts. The rearrangement links TRBV6-6 to TRBJ2-1; 7 nucleotides align to TRBD2. CDR1 is MNHNY and CDR2 is SVGAGI in the germline V gene (reference sequence). The junction had 5 bases not matched to a gene; V was cut back by 2 bases and J by 7 bases. This CDR3 contains 14 residues. CDR3 loop: CASSYVGRENEQFF. The CDR3 nucleotides are TGTGCCAGCAGTTACGTCGGGCGGGAGAATGAGCAGTTCTTC.

This clonotype was recorded at least ten times. The chain carries TRBV27 and TRBJ1-2; possibly TRBD1 for D (6 bases). The CDR3 extends over 14 amino acids. Germline values: CDR1 MNHEY, CDR2 SMNVEV (reference sequence). V was pared by 4 bases and J by 2 bases, with 11 bases between. This CDR3 is CASSSRGSNYGYTF. In DNA, the CDR3 is TGTGCCAGCAGTTCCAGGGGTTCGAACTATGGCTACACCTTC.

Comments on this clonotype: This sequence may be a read error, since a much larger clone differs from it by one base. The chain uses TRBV3-1 and TRBJ1-1, with 7 bases lining up with TRBD1. The CDR3 runs to 15 residues. Germline V gene data show CDR1 as LGHDT and CDR2 as YNNKEL (reference sequence). CDR3 nucleotide sequence: TGTGCCAGCAGCCAAGTGGGACAGAGGAACGCTGAAGCTTTCTTT. Translation: CASSQVGQRNAEAFF. The complete variable domain, with remaining parts taken from reference TRBV3-1 and TRBJ1-1, reads DTAVSQTPKYLVTQMGNDKSIKCEQNLGHDTMYWYKQDSKKFLKIMFSYNNKELIINETVPNRFSPKSPDKAHLNLHINSLELGDSAVYFCASSQVGQRNAEAFFGQGTRLTVV.

This clonotype was counted many times. The chain carries TRBV27 and TRBJ2-1, with 8 nucleotides matching TRBD2. This CDR3 spans 15 amino acids. The V segment lost 5 bases and the J segment 3 bases; nucleotides outside the gene matches: 6. In germline, CDR1 is MNHEY, CDR2 SMNVEV (reference sequence). The CDR3 DNA follows: TGTGCCAGCAGTCCAGCGGGGGTTCGCTACAATGAGCAGTTCTTC. It codes for CASSPAGVRYNEQFF.

The sample holds many counts of this clonotype. The rearrangement links TRBV29-1 to TRBJ2-3; D is tentatively TRBD1 or TRBD2 (6 bases each). Germline values: CDR1 SQVTM, CDR2 ANQGSEA. Deletions cut 7 bases from V and 6 bases from J, with 14 bases between. CDR3 length: 12 amino acids. CDR3 amino acids: CSALPGADTQYF. CDR3 in DNA: TGCAGCGCCCTCCCGGGGGCCGATACGCAGTATTTT.

This clonotype was seen ten or more times. V and J are TRBV10-3 and TRBJ2-5; D unresolved. CDR1 ENHRY and CDR2 SYGVKD come from the germline V gene. CDR3 length equals 14 residues. V dropped 0 bases and J dropped 0 bases, with 5 bases sitting between them. The chain's CDR3 is CAISESKYQETQYF. Written as DNA, the CDR3 is TGTGCCATCAGTGAGTCAAAGTACCAAGAGACCCAGTACTTC.

This clonotype came up many times. This sequence joins TRBV28 and TRBJ2-1, with unresolved D. The CDR3 runs to 17 residues. The V end was cut by 4 bases, the J end by 0 bases, with 16 bases between. The germline CDR1 and CDR2 sequences are MDHEN and SYDVKM. The CDR3 loop is CASSSAANSYSYNEQFF. For the CDR3, the DNA is TGTGCCAGCAGTTCCGCCGCGAACAGTTACTCCTACAATGAGCAGTTCTTC.

This clonotype was counted at least ten times. V and J are TRBV7-2 and TRBJ2-7; 9 bases match TRBD1. V shed 5 bases and J 3 bases; nucleotides not matched to a gene: 8. From germline, CDR1 is SGHTA and CDR2 FQGNSA. The CDR3 is 15 residues long. For the CDR3, the DNA is TGTGCCAGCAGCCCTTCCGGGACAGGGCTCTACGAGCAGTACTTC. It encodes CASSPSGTGLYEQYF.

This clonotype showed up many times. The chain uses TRBV10-2 and TRBJ1-1; TRBD1 agrees at 7 bases. The CDR3 runs 13 residues. V was clipped by 6 bases and J by 3 bases; unmatched bases: 4. Germline CDR1 reads WSHSY; CDR2 reads SAAADI. The CDR3 sequence: CASRVTGDTEAFF. CDR3 coding DNA: TGCGCCAGCAGGGTAACAGGGGACACTGAAGCTTTCTTT.

This clonotype was seen a few times. The chain recombines TRBV12-3 or TRBV12-4 with TRBJ1-6; D call uncertain. This CDR3 spans 16 amino acids. The germline V and J ends were trimmed by 1 base and 3 bases, with 10 bases remaining between them. CDR3 region: CASSLGTAFYNSPLHF. The CDR3 region has the DNA TGTGCCAGCAGTTTAGGAACAGCCTTCTATAATTCACCCCTCCACTTT.

In the case of this clonotype: A read error may account for a junction end that differs from germline. The V and J genes are TRBV20-1 and TRBJ2-7; TRBD2 agrees at 7 bases. This CDR3 contains 15 residues. Germline CDR1 and CDR2: DFQATT and SNEGSKA (reference sequence). The CDR3 here is CSSRDRAGVRNEQYF. In DNA, the CDR3 is TGCAGTTCTAGAGATCGGGCGGGAGTGAGAAACGAGCAGTACTTC.

Many counts were recorded for this clonotype. The chain employs TRBV20-1 and TRBJ1-3, with D perhaps TRBD1 (5 bases). V was pared by 5 bases and J by 0 bases, with 14 bases between. CDR1 is DFQATT, CDR2 SNEGSKA, per germline (reference sequence). The CDR3 loop spans 15 amino acids. CDR3 DNA sequence: TGCAGTGCTTTTACAGGTGCTAACTCTGGAAACACCATATATTTT. As protein: CSAFTGANSGNTIYF.

Comment on this clonotype: A much larger clone lies a single base off, so this may be a read error. This chain uses TRBV18 with TRBJ2-5; 9 bases are shared with TRBD1. The CDR3 is 14 amino acids. Germline V CDR1 and CDR2: KGHSH, LQKENI. Trimming removed 1 base from V and 9 bases from J; junction bases left unmatched: 6. The CDR3: CASSPRTGEEAQYF. The CDR3, as DNA: TGTGCCAGCTCACCACGGACAGGGGAGGAGGCCCAGTACTTC.

Comments on this clonotype: The junction shows a germline mismatch at one end, possibly a read error. The V call is TRBV13, the J call TRBJ1-1; maybe TRBD1 (5 bases). The CDR3 is 13 residues long. CDR1 and CDR2 (germline): PRHDT, FYEKMQ (reference sequence). CDR3 in amino acids: CTSSFGGDTEAFF. The CDR3 DNA reads TGTACCAGCAGCTTCGGGGGGGACACTGAAGCTTTCTTT.

This clonotype has a count of ten or more. This sequence joins TRBV28 and TRBJ1-6; D remains ambiguous. This CDR3 contains 14 residues. V gave up 4 bases and J gave up 8 bases, with 12 bases separating them. CDR1 is MDHEN, CDR2 SYDVKM, per germline. CDR3 nucleotides: TGTGCCAGCAGTTCCAGGAAACGGGATTCACCCCTCCACTTT. This sequence encodes CASSSRKRDSPLHF.

Regarding this clonotype: A much more abundant neighbour one base away suggests this may be a read error. This chain links TRBV18 with TRBJ1-3; D gene uncertain. This CDR3 is built from 13 residues. Looked up from germline, CDR1 is KGHSH and CDR2 is LQKENI. The V end was cut by 8 bases, the J end by 3 bases, with 11 bases between. In nucleotides, the CDR3 is TGTGCCAGCCGAGGGCCTAATGGAAACACCATATATTTT. It translates to CASRGPNGNTIYF.

This clonotype was detected many times. The rearrangement links TRBV6-1 to TRBJ2-5; 12 positions agree with TRBD2. J lost 1 base, V lost 5 bases, and 8 bases had no gene match. The germline gives CDR1 MNHNS, CDR2 SASEGT. This CDR3 is built from 17 residues. The CDR3: CASSRLAGALRQETQYF. DNA of the CDR3: TGTGCCAGCAGTAGACTAGCGGGGGCCCTTCGCCAAGAGACCCAGTACTTC.

Ten or more counts support this clonotype. The chain joins TRBV28 to TRBJ1-4; the D gene is possibly TRBD1 (5 bases). There are 15 residues in the CDR3. V was trimmed by 5 bases and J by 5 bases, leaving 15 bases between them. CDR1 and CDR2 from the germline V gene are MDHEN and SYDVKM. CDR3 in DNA: TGTGCCAGCAGTGAATCCGGGACGGAAAATGAAAAACTGTTTTTT. Protein sequence: CASSESGTENEKLFF.

This clonotype was counted at least ten times. The chain is built from TRBV2 and TRBJ1-5; tentative D call: TRBD1 (6 bases). Germline V lookup: CDR1 SNHLY, CDR2 FYNNEI. This CDR3 has 14 amino acids. Trimming took off 3 bases at V and 4 bases at J, with 10 bases between the two ends. The CDR3 DNA follows: TGTGCCAGCAGTGAGTTGCAGGGGAATCAGCCCCAGCATTTT. Residues: CASSELQGNQPQHF.

Worth noting for this clonotype: The junction departs from the called germline gene at one end, perhaps through a read error. This sequence joins TRBV20-1 and TRBJ1-5, with TRBD1 matching over 9 bases. CDR3 length: 14 residues. The germline V gene has CDR1 DFQATT and CDR2 SNEGSKA (reference sequence). The CDR3 bases are TGCAGCGCTAGAGAAGGGACAGGGCACCAGCCCCAGCATTTT. It translates to CSAREGTGHQPQHF.

There are many counts of this clonotype. The J gene is TRBJ2-1, the V gene TRBV6-1; no definite D call. The germline V and J ends were trimmed by 7 bases and 0 bases, with 13 bases remaining between them. The germline V gene encodes CDR1 MNHNS and CDR2 SASEGT. This CDR3 has 15 amino acids. CDR3 sequence: CASNQDRSSYNEQFF. As DNA, the CDR3 is TGTGCCAGCAATCAAGACCGTAGCTCCTACAATGAGCAGTTCTTC.

The sample holds many counts of this clonotype. The chain employs TRBV18 and TRBJ2-1, with D uncertain. Germline assignment: CDR1 KGHSH and CDR2 LQKENI. V was cut by 2 bases and J by 8 bases, with 7 bases left in between. The CDR3 spans 12 residues. The chain's CDR3 is CASSPKGDEQFF. The CDR3, as DNA: TGTGCCAGCTCACCAAAGGGCGATGAGCAGTTCTTC.

This chain links TRBV2 with TRBJ2-1; 9 bases fit TRBD1. CDR3 length equals 13 residues. Germline V gene data show CDR1 as SNHLY and CDR2 as FYNNEI. V trimming: 6 bases; J trimming: 10 bases; junction bases outside the gene matches: 7. CDR3 nucleotide sequence: TGTGCCAGCAGCCCCGGGACAGGGAACGAGCAGTTCTTC. This gives the protein CASSPGTGNEQFF.

The rearrangement links TRBV7-9 to TRBJ2-1; the D is unclear. V was pared by 4 bases and J by 15 bases, with 10 bases between. CDR3 length: 10 amino acids. The germline V gene has CDR1 SEHNR and CDR2 FQNEAQ (reference sequence). CDR3 protein: CASSSTWVFF. The CDR3 DNA reads TGTGCCAGCAGCTCGACATGGGTGTTCTTC.

V gene TRBV10-3 combines with J gene TRBJ2-5, with D perhaps given as TRBD1 or TRBD2 (5 bases each). The CDR3 is 14 residues long. Trimming took off 4 bases at V and 1 base at J, with 10 bases between the two ends. The germline gives CDR1 ENHRY, CDR2 SYGVKD. The CDR3 is CAISGIGGQETQYF. In nucleotides, the CDR3 is TGTGCCATCAGTGGAATTGGGGGCCAAGAGACCCAGTACTTC.